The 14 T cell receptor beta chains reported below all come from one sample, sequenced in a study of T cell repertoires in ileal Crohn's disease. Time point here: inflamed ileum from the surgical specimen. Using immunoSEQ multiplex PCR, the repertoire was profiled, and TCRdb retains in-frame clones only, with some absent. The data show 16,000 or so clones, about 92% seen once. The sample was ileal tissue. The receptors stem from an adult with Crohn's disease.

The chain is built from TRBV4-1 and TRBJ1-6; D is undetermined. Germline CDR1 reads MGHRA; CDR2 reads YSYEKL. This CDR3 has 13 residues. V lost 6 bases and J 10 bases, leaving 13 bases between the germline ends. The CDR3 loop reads CASSPRVRSPLHF. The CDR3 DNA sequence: TGCGCCAGCAGTCCCCGGGTGCGGTCACCCCTCCACTTT.

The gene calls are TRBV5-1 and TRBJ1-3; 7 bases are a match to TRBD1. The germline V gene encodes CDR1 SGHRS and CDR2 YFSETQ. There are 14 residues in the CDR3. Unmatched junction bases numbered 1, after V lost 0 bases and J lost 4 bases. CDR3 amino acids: CASSLGTGGNTIYF. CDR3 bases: TGCGCCAGCAGCTTGGGGACAGGAGGAAACACCATATATTTT.

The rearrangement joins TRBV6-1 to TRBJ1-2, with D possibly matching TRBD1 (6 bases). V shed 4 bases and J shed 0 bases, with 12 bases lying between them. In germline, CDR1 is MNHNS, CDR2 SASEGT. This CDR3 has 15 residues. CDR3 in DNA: TGTGCCAGCAGTGGCCGCAAGGGGGCTAACTATGGCTACACCTTC. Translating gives CASSGRKGANYGYTF.

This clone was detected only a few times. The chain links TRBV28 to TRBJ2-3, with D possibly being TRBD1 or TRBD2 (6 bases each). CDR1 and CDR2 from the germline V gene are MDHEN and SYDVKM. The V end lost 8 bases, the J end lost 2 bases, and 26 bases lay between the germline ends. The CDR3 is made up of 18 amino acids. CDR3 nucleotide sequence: TGTGCCAGCCATAAGGGACTGGGACGTGCAGGGGCCACAGATACGCAGTATTTT. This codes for CASHKGLGRAGATDTQYF.

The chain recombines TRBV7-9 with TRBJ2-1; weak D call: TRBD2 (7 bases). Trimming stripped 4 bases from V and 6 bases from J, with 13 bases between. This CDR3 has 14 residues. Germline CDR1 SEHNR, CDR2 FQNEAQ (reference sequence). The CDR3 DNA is TGTGCCAGCAGCTGGGAGGGGGGAACCAATGAGCAGTTCTTC. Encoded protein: CASSWEGGTNEQFF.

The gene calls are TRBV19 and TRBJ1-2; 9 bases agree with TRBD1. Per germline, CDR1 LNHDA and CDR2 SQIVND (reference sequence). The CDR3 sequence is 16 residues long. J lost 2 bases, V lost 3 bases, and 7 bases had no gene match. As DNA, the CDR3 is TGTGCCAGTAGTATGGGGACAGGGTGGTTAAACTATGGCTACACCTTC. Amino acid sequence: CASSMGTGWLNYGYTF.

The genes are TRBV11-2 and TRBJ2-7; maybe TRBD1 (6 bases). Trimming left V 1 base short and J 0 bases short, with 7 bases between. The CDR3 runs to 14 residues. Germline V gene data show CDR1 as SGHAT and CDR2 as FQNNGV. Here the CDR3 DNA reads TGTGCCAGCAGCTTAGGACAGGCCTCCTACGAGCAGTACTTC. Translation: CASSLGQASYEQYF.

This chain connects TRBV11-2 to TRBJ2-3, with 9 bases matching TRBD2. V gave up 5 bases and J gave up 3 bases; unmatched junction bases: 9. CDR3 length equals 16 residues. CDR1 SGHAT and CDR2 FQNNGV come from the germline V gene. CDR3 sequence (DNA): TGTGCCAGCAGCCCCGGGACTAGCCCCAGAACAGATACGCAGTATTTT. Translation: CASSPGTSPRTDTQYF.

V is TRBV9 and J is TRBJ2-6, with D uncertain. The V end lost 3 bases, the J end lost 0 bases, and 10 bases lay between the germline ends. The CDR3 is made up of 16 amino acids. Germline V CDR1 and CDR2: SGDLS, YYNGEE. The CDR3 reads CASSDRSASGANVLTF. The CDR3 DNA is TGTGCCAGCAGCGACCGGTCAGCCTCTGGGGCCAACGTCCTGACTTTC.

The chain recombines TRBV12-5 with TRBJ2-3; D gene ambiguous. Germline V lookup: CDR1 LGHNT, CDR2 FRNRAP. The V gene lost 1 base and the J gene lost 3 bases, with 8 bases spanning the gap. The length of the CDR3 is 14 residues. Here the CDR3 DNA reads TGTGCTAGTGGTTTGGACCTGCGGACAGATACGCAGTATTTT. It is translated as CASGLDLRTDTQYF.

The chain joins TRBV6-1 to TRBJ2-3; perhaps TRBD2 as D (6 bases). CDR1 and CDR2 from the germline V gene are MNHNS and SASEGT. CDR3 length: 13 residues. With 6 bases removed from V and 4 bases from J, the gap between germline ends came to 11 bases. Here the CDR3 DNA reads TGTGCCAGCAGCGGGGGAATACCAGATACGCAGTATTTT. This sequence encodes CASSGGIPDTQYF.

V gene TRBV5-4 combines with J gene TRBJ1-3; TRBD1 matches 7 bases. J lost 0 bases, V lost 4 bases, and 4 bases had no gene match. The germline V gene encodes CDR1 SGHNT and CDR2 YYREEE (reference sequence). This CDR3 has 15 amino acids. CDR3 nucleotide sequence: TGTGCCAGCAGCCCCGGGACAGACTCTGGAAACACCATATATTTT. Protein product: CASSPGTDSGNTIYF.

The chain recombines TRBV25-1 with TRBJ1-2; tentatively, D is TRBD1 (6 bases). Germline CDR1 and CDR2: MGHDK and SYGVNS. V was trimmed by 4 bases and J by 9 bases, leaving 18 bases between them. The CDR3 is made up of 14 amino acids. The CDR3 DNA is TGTGCCAGCAGTGCCAAAGGACAGATATGGCGCTACACCTTC. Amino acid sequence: CASSAKGQIWRYTF.

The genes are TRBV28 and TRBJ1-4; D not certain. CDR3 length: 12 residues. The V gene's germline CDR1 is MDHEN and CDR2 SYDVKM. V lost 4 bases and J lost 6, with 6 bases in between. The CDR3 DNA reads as TGTGCCAGCAGTTCGGTCGATGAAAAACTGTTTTTT. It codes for CASSSVDEKLFF. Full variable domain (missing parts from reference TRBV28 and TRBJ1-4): DVKVTQSSRYLVKRTGEKVFLECVQDMDHENMFWYRQDPGLGLRLIYFSYDVKMKEKGDIPEGYSVSREKKERFSLILESASTNQTSMYLCASSSVDEKLFFGSGTQLSVL.